This T cell receptor beta chain derives from a study of cytomegalovirus exposure and HLA in healthy donors. The PCR was carried out with 60 Vbeta primers and 13 Jbeta primers. The method was immunoSEQ multiplex PCR; TCRdb's version includes in-frame clones alone and lacks a portion of them. The sample yields just over 150,000 clones, 70% to 90% seen once. The sample holds one count of this clone. Its antigen is not identified. This CDR3 region has 14 residues. Per germline, CDR1 SGHVS and CDR2 FNYEAQ. V was trimmed by 0 bases and J by 0 bases, leaving 5 bases between them. Findings and caveats of the study: It was only CMV serostatus that was available as immune exposure information.

The TCR was taken from a woman between 18 and 29 years old in good health and CMV-seronegative. The sequencing sample was made of PBMCs. The chain employs TRBV7-6 and TRBJ1-1; D not resolved. CDR3 nucleotides: TGTGCCAGCAGCTTAGCGTCCATGAACACTGAAGCTTTCTTT. Translation: CASSLASMNTEAFF.